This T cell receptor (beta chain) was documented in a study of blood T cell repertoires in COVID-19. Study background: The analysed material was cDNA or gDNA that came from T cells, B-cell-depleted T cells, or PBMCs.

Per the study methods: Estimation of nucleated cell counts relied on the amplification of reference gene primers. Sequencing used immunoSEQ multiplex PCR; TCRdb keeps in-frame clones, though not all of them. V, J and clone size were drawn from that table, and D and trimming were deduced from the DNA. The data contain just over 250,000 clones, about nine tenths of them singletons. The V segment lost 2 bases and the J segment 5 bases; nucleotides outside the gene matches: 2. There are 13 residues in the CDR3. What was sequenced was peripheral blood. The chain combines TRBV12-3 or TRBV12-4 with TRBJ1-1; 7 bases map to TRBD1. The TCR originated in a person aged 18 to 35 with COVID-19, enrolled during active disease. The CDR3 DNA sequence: TGTGCCAGCAGTTTACAGGGGGGAACTGAAGCTTTCTTT. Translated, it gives CASSLQGGTEAFF.